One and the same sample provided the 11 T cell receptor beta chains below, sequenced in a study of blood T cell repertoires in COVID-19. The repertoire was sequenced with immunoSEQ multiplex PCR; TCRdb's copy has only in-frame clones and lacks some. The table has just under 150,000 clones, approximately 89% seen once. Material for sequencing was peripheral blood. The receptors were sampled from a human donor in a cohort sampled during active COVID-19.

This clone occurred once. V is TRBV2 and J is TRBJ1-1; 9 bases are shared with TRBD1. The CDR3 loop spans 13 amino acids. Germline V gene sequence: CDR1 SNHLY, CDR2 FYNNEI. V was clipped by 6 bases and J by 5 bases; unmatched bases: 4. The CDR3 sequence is CASRRQGGTEAFF. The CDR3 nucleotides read TGTGCCAGCAGAAGACAGGGGGGGACTGAAGCTTTCTTT.

The CDR3 is CASSSREVRPYEQYF. CDR3 DNA: TGTGCCAGCTCGTCCCGGGAGGTGCGCCCCTACGAGCAGTACTTC. The V and J genes are TRBV18 and TRBJ2-7, with 7 bases identical to TRBD2. V gave up 6 bases and J gave up 2 bases; unmatched junction bases: 10. The CDR3 has 15 residues. The germline V gene has CDR1 KGHSH and CDR2 LQKENI.

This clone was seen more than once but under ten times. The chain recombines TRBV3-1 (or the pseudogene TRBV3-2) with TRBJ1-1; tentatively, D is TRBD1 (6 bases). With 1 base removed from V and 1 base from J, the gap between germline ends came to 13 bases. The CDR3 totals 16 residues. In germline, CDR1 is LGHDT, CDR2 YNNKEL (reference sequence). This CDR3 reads CASSQAGAGANTEAFF. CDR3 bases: TGTGCCAGCAGCCAAGCCGGGGCAGGGGCGAACACTGAAGCTTTCTTT.

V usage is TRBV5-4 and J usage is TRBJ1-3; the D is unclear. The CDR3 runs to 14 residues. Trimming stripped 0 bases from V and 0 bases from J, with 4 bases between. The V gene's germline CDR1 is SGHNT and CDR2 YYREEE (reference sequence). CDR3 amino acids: CASSLDGSGNTIYF. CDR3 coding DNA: TGTGCCAGCAGCTTGGACGGCTCTGGAAACACCATATATTTT.

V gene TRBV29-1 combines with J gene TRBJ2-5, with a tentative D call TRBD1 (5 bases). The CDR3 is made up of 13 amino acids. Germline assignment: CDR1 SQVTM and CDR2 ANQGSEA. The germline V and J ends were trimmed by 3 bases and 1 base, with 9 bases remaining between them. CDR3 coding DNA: TGCAGCGTTGACAGGGCCGGCCAAGAGACCCAGTACTTC. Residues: CSVDRAGQETQYF.

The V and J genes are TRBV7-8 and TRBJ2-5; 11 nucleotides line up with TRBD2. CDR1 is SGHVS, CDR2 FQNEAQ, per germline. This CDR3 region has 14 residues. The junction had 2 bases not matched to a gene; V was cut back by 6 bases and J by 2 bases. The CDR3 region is CASSRTSGQETQYF. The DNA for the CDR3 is TGTGCCAGCAGTCGGACTAGCGGGCAAGAGACCCAGTACTTC. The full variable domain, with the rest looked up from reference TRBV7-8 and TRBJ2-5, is GAGVSQSPRYKVAKRGQDVALRCDPISGHVSLFWYQQALGQGPEFLTYFQNEAQLDKSGLPSDRFFAERPEGSVSTLKIQRTQQEDSAVYLCASSRTSGQETQYFGPGTRLLVL.

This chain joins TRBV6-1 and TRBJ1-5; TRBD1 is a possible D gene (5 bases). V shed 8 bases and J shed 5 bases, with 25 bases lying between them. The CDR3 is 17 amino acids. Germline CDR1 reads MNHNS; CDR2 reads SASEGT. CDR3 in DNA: TGTGCCAGCCGTGGCGGGGGATCCATATCCCTATATCAGCCCCAGCATTTT. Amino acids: CASRGGGSISLYQPQHF.

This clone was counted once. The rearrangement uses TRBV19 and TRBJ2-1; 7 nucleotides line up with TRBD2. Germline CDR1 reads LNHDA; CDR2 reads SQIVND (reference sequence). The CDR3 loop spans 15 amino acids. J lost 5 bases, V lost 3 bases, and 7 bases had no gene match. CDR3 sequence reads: CASSIGLAVHNEQFF. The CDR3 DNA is TGTGCCAGTAGTATTGGGCTAGCGGTGCACAATGAGCAGTTCTTC.

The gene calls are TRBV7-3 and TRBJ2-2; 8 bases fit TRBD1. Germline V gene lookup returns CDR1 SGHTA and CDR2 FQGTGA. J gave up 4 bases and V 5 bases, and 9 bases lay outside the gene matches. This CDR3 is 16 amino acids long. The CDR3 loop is CASSLETGATTGELFF. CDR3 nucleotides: TGTGCCAGCAGCCTAGAGACAGGGGCTACCACCGGGGAGCTGTTTTTT.

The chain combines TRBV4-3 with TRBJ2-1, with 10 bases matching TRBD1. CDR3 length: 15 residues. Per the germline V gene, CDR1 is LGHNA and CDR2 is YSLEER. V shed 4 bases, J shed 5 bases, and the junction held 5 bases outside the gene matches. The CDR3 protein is CASSRGQGRNNEQFF. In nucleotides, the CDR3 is TGCGCCAGCAGCCGGGGACAGGGGAGAAACAATGAGCAGTTCTTC.

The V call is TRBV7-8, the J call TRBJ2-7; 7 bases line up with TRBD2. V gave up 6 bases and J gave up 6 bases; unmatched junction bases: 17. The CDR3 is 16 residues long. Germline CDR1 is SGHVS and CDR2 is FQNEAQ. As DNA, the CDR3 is TGTGCCAGCAGTCGCGGGGGAGAGGGAAAGGCAAGCGAGCAGTACTTC. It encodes CASSRGGEGKASEQYF.